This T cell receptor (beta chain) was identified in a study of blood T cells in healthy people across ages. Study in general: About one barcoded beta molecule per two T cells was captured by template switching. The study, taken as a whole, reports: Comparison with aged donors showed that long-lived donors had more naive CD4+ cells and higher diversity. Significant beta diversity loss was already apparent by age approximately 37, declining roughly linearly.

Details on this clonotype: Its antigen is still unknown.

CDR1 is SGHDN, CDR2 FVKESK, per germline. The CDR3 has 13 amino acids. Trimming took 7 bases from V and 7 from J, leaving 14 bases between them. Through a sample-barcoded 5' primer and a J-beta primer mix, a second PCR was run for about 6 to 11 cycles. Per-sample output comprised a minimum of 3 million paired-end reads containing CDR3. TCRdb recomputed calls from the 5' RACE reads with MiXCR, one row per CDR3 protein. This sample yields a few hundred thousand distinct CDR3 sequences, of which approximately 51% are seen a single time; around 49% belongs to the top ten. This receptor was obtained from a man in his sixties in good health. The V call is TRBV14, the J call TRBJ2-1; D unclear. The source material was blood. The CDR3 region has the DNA TGTGCCAGCACCCCCGCGGTGTCGAATGAGCAGTTCTTC. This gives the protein CASTPAVSNEQFF.